This T cell receptor beta chain was captured by sequencing in a study of T cell changes during pregnancy in multiple sclerosis. TCRdb's table, derived via immunoSEQ multiplex PCR, lists solely in-frame clones and lacks some. The repertoire holds fewer than 45,000 clones, with about 94% as singletons. Trimming pared 7 bases from V and 2 bases from J, leaving 30 bases between. From germline, CDR1 is MDHEN and CDR2 SYDVKM. CDR3 length equals 19 residues. The sequence was obtained from a female donor with multiple sclerosis, enrolled in a pregnancy study. This sample comprised CD8+ T cells from peripheral blood mononuclear cells, obtained in the third trimester of pregnancy. The gene calls are TRBV28 and TRBJ2-7, with D maybe TRBD1 (5 bases). CDR3 bases: TGTGCCAGCACCTGGGGTGTCCGGACACAAATCGATTCCCCCTACGAGCAGTACTTC. It translates to CASTWGVRTQIDSPYEQYF.